A single sample gave rise to the 18 T cell receptor beta chains below, sequenced in a study of blood T cell repertoires in COVID-19 (TCRdb year 2020). The library was produced with the immunoSEQ multiplex PCR assay. Imported from immuneACCESS, the table was reduced by TCRdb to in-frame sequences with V and J called. These copies leave out some clones; in studies compared against another copy, an unresolved V gene accounts for under half, and the cause of the remainder is not known. For this sample there are about 270,000 clones; 88% appear just once. The ten biggest clones cover 3% of the sample. Input material: PBMCs or T cells enriched from blood (not recorded which). These TCRs come from a woman aged 50 to 65 who had recovered from COVID-19.

J is TRBJ2-7 and V is TRBV24-1, with 7 nucleotides matching TRBD2. This CDR3 has 14 residues. Germline V lookup: CDR1 KGHDR, CDR2 SFDVKD. With 4 bases clipped from V and 8 bases from J, the junction kept 10 bases outside the gene matches. The CDR3 coding sequence is TGTGCCACCAGTGACCGCACCAAGACTAGCCAGCAGTACTTC. Amino acid sequence: CATSDRTKTSQQYF.

With respect to this clone: Other DNA sequences in the sample encode the same CDR3. The chain combines TRBV28 with TRBJ1-2; D may be TRBD1 (5 bases). Germline lookup yields CDR1 MDHEN and CDR2 SYDVKM. The CDR3 is made up of 14 amino acids. The V and J ends lost 2 bases and 4 bases respectively, with 11 bases between them. CDR3 residues: CASSLGQGGYGYTF. For the CDR3, the DNA is TGTGCCAGCAGTTTAGGGCAGGGAGGCTATGGCTACACCTTC.

The chain carries TRBV4-1 and TRBJ2-4; D may be TRBD2 (5 bases). CDR3 length: 14 amino acids. Trimming removed 2 bases from V and 9 bases from J, with 14 bases in between. The germline CDR1 and CDR2 sequences are MGHRA and YSYEKL. CDR3 region: CASSQSRDTGIQYF. The DNA of the CDR3 is TGCGCCAGCAGCCAATCGAGGGATACGGGCATTCAGTACTTC.

The J gene is TRBJ2-1, the V gene TRBV7-9, with 15 bases that match TRBD2. The V segment lost 4 bases and the J segment 7 bases; nucleotides outside the gene matches: 11. The germline V gene encodes CDR1 SEHNR and CDR2 FQNEAQ (reference sequence). This CDR3 has 18 residues. The CDR3 loop is CASSSVPGLAGGRNEQFF. In DNA, the CDR3 is TGTGCCAGCAGCTCAGTCCCGGGACTAGCGGGAGGCCGTAATGAGCAGTTCTTC.

J is TRBJ1-2 and V is TRBV28, with D maybe TRBD1 (5 bases). The germline V gene has CDR1 MDHEN and CDR2 SYDVKM. The CDR3 runs 15 residues. V was cut by 7 bases and J by 0 bases, with 15 bases left in between. For the CDR3, the DNA is TGTGCCAGCACCAGCGAACAGGCAACTAACTATGGCTACACCTTC. Translated, it gives CASTSEQATNYGYTF.

The chain has TRBV6-5 and TRBJ1-1; D gene uncertain. CDR3 length: 14 residues. Per the germline V gene, CDR1 is MNHEY and CDR2 is SVGAGI. V was cut by 6 bases and J by 1 base, with 12 bases left in between. CDR3 sequence reads: CASSLVRENTEAFF. In nucleotides, the CDR3 is TGTGCCAGCAGCTTAGTACGGGAGAACACTGAAGCTTTCTTT.

With regard to this clone: One end of the junction varies from germline; a read error may be responsible. The chain links TRBV18 to TRBJ1-1, with D perhaps TRBD1 (5 bases). The CDR3 totals 14 residues. Looked up from germline, CDR1 is KGHSH and CDR2 is LQKENI. The CDR3 sequence is CASSPQESNTEAFF. The CDR3 nucleotides are TGTGCCAGCTCGCCACAGGAGTCGAACACTGAAGCTTTCTTT.

The rearrangement joins TRBV9 to TRBJ1-3; 7 bases agree with TRBD1. The V gene's germline CDR1 is SGDLS and CDR2 YYNGEE. The V segment lost 0 bases and the J segment 4 bases; nucleotides outside the gene matches: 4. This CDR3 has 15 amino acids. CDR3 DNA sequence: TGTGCCAGCAGCGTAGGCCAGACAGGGGGAAACACCATATATTTT. This sequence encodes CASSVGQTGGNTIYF.

This clone was found once. The V call is TRBV9, the J call TRBJ2-3, with 8 bases identical to TRBD2. Germline values: CDR1 SGDLS, CDR2 YYNGEE. J gave up 0 bases and V 3 bases, and 6 bases lay outside the gene matches. This CDR3 has 16 residues. The CDR3 sequence: CASSAREGGSTDTQYF. In DNA, the CDR3 is TGTGCCAGCAGCGCCCGGGAGGGAGGGAGCACAGATACGCAGTATTTT.

In its sample, this clone was seen once. The chain is built from TRBV18 and TRBJ2-1, with 8 bases identical to TRBD1. Germline lookup yields CDR1 KGHSH and CDR2 LQKENI. The CDR3 sequence is 15 residues long. Trimming removed 3 bases from V and 4 bases from J; junction bases left unmatched: 5. CDR3 sequence reads: CASSPPRQGYNEQFF. CDR3 nucleotides: TGTGCCAGCTCACCGCCGCGACAGGGGTACAATGAGCAGTTCTTC.

V and J are TRBV5-1 and TRBJ1-2, with D possibly being TRBD1 (5 bases). CDR1 is SGHRS and CDR2 is YFSETQ in the germline V gene. CDR3 size: 14 residues. The V end was cut by 1 base, the J end by 0 bases, with 7 bases between. The CDR3 nucleotides read TGCGCCAGCAGCTTGCAACAGGCTAACTATGGCTACACCTTC. Translating it yields CASSLQQANYGYTF.

The chain joins TRBV28 to TRBJ1-5; 7 bases line up with TRBD1. The CDR3 contains 15 residues. Germline V gives CDR1 MDHEN, CDR2 SYDVKM. J was trimmed by 7 bases and V by 7 bases; bases with no gene match: 13. The CDR3 DNA reads as TGTGCCAGCACCGGAGAGGGGGCGCCCCCCCAGCCCCAGCATTTT. Its translation is CASTGEGAPPQPQHF.

V and J are TRBV24-1 and TRBJ2-2, with TRBD1 matching 7 bases. The CDR3 loop spans 16 amino acids. Germline values: CDR1 KGHDR, CDR2 SFDVKD. With 6 bases clipped from V and 2 bases from J, the junction kept 8 bases outside the gene matches. The CDR3 sequence: CATSKTGTKNTGELFF. The CDR3 DNA is TGTGCCACCAGTAAGACAGGGACGAAAAACACCGGGGAGCTGTTTTTT.

On this clone: The germline gene is not matched at one end of the junction; a read error may be the cause. V and J are TRBV7-7 and TRBJ2-5; weak D call: TRBD2 (5 bases). The germline CDR1 and CDR2 sequences are SSHAT and FNYEAQ (reference sequence). The CDR3 is 15 amino acids. CDR3 nucleotides: TGTGCTAGCAGCTTAGTTGCTAGCAGCCAAGAGACCCAGTACTTC. It encodes CASSLVASSQETQYF.

V and J are TRBV5-1 and TRBJ2-5, with 11 bases fitting TRBD2. J was trimmed by 4 bases and V by 0 bases; bases with no gene match: 8. CDR1 is SGHRS, CDR2 YFSETQ, per germline. The CDR3 is made up of 17 amino acids. In nucleotides, the CDR3 is TGCGCCAGCAGCTTGGGTGGTAGCGGGAGGGCCGGAGAGACCCAGTACTTC. Its protein is CASSLGGSGRAGETQYF.

The rearrangement joins TRBV28 to TRBJ1-1; TRBD1 might be the D (5 bases). The CDR3 is 12 residues long. Trimming left V 2 bases short and J 6 bases short, with 7 bases between. The germline V gene has CDR1 MDHEN and CDR2 SYDVKM. Here the CDR3 reads CASSLRGAEAFF. CDR3 DNA sequence: TGTGCCAGCAGTTTACGGGGGGCTGAAGCTTTCTTT.

The chain recombines TRBV12-3 or TRBV12-4 with TRBJ1-6; no clear D gene. Trimming shortened V by 6 bases and J by 9 bases, and 12 bases separated the two germline ends. This CDR3 has 13 amino acids. CDR3 DNA: TGTGCCAGCAGGAGCGACTTGGGTTCACCCCTCCACTTT. It translates to CASRSDLGSPLHF.

CDR3 DNA sequence: TGTGCCAGCAGCCCAGGACAGGCCCACGGGGGTGAGCAGTTCTTC. It codes for CASSPGQAHGGEQFF. The chain has TRBV7-2 and TRBJ2-1; a possible D gene is TRBD1 (7 bases). Germline loops: CDR1 SGHTA, CDR2 FQGNSA. Trimming took 5 bases from V and 9 from J, leaving 20 bases between them. This CDR3 is 15 amino acids long.